This T cell receptor (beta chain) was identified during a study of T cell responses to AZD1222 COVID-19 vaccine. Sequencing was performed with immunoSEQ multiplex PCR; in TCRdb, only in-frame clones are kept and a portion is missing. The sample consists of 110,000 to 150,000 clones, around 90% of them appearing once. This clone has a single count. This CDR3 comprises 14 residues. CDR1 is MDHEN and CDR2 is SYDVKM in the germline V gene. Trimming pared 4 bases from V and 4 bases from J, leaving 11 bases between. The chain couples TRBV28 to TRBJ1-3; no reliable D call. This clonotype was obtained from an adult in good health. The specimen was peripheral blood, collected on day 0 of AZD1222 vaccination. CDR3 in DNA: TGTGCCAGCAGTTCAAGTTTGCTCGGAAACACCATATATTTT. Its translation: CASSSSLLGNTIYF.